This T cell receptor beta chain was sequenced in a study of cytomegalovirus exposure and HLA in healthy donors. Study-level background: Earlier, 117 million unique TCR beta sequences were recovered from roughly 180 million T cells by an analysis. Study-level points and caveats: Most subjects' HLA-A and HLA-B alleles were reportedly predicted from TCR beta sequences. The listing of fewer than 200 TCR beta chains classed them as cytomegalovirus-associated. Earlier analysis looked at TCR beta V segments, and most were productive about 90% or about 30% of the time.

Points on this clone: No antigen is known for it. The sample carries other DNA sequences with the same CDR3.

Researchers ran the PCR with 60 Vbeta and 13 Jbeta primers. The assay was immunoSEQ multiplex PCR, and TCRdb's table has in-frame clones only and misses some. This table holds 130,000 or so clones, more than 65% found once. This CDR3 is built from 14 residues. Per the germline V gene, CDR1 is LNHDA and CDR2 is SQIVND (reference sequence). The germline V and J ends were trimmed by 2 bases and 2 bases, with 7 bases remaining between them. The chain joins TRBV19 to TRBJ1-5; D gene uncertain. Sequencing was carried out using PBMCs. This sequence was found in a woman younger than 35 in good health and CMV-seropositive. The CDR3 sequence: CASSITGGNQPQHF. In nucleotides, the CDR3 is TGTGCCAGTAGTATAACTGGAGGCAATCAGCCCCAGCATTTT.